Below are 3 T cell receptor beta chains sequenced from a single sample in a study of blood T cell repertoires in COVID-19. Here immunoSEQ multiplex PCR was the method, and the copy in TCRdb shows in-frame clones only, minus some. The repertoire holds about 250,000 clones, with about 90% as singletons. The material sequenced was peripheral blood. The receptor set was obtained from a woman aged 55-75 years with COVID-19, enrolled during active disease.

V gene TRBV10-3 combines with J gene TRBJ1-4; D perhaps matches TRBD1 (5 bases). The CDR3 is 17 amino acids. V was pared by 2 bases and J by 3 bases, with 16 bases between. Germline CDR1 is ENHRY and CDR2 is SYGVKD. The CDR3 DNA sequence: TGTGCCATCAGTGAGCCACGTCAGGGCGGATCTAATGAAAAACTGTTTTTT. This gives the protein CAISEPRQGGSNEKLFF.

The J gene is TRBJ1-1, the V gene TRBV4-3, with 7 bases fitting TRBD1. Looked up from germline, CDR1 is LGHNA and CDR2 is YSLEER. The CDR3 covers 17 residues. V shed 4 bases, J shed 4 bases, and the junction held 15 bases outside the gene matches. CDR3 amino acids: CASSPAAGQRRGTEAFF. The DNA for the CDR3 is TGCGCCAGCAGCCCAGCTGCGGGACAGAGAAGAGGCACTGAAGCTTTCTTT.

As regards this clone: One end of the junction is discordant with germline, which a read error may explain. The rearrangement uses TRBV6-2 or TRBV6-3 and TRBJ2-7, with D tentatively TRBD1 (6 bases). Germline V gives CDR1 MNHEY, CDR2 SVGEGT. The CDR3 is 12 residues long. The CDR3 region has the DNA TGTGCCAGCAGTTACTCCGGGACAACTCCTAACTTC. Its translation: CASSYSGTTPNF.